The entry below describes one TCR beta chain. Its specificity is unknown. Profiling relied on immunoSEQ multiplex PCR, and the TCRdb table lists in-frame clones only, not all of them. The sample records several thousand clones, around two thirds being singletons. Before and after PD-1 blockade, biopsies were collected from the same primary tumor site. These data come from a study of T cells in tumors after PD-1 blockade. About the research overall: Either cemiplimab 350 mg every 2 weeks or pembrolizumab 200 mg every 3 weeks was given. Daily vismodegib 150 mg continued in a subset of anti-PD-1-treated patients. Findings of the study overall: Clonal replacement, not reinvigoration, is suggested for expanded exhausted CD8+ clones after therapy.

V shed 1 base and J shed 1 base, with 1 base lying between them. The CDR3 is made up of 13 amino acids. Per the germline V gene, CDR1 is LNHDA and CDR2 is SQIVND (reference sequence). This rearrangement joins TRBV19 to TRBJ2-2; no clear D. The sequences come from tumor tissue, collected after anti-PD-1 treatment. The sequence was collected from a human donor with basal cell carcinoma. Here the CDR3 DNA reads TGTGCCAGTAGTATAGTGAACACCGGGGAGCTGTTTTTT. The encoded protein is CASSIVNTGELFF. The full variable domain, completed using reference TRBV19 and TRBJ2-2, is DGGITQSPKYLFRKEGQNVTLSCEQNLNHDAMYWYRQDPGQGLRLIYYSQIVNDFQKGDIAEGYSVSREKKESFPLTVTSAQKNPTAFYLCASSIVNTGELFFGEGSRLTVL.